This TCR beta chain emerged from a study of T cells in localized non-small cell lung cancer. Libraries were prepared by immunoSEQ multiplex PCR; TCRdb keeps only in-frame clonotypes and omits some of them. The sample lists roughly 38,000 clones; 86% were seen once. The CDR3 length is 15 residues. With 0 bases clipped from V and 1 base from J, the junction kept 4 bases outside the gene matches. The germline V gene encodes CDR1 SGHRS and CDR2 YFSETQ. General observations from the study: Density of T cells in blood, when higher, went with longer overall survival.

Turning to this clone: Its antigen is currently unknown.

Sequenced material: peripheral blood mononuclear cells, taken before any cancer treatment. The origin of this receptor is a male donor at least 60 years old with stage II lung adenocarcinoma. V is TRBV5-1 and J is TRBJ2-7, with 7 bases identical to TRBD2. CDR3 sequence: CASSLEGTTSYEQYF. CDR3 in DNA: TGCGCCAGCAGCTTGGAAGGGACTACATCCTACGAGCAGTACTTC.